The 16 T cell receptor beta chains given below trace back to one sample, sequenced in a study of T cells in Graves' hyperthyroidism and ophthalmopathy (dated by TCRdb to about 2019). The library was produced with multiplex PCR. Sequencing used an Illumina HiSeq 2000. TCR beta CDR3 regions were amplified from RNA transcripts. A first-round RT-PCR of the TCR CDR3 used the HTBI primer set with the Qiagen OneStep RT-PCR kit. TCRdb took the public reads, trimmed them with fastp at Q25, ran MiXCR for clone calling and kept in-frame beta chains. One record per CDR3 amino acid sequence lists the most common genes and DNA. The sample yields about 580,000 distinct CDR3 sequences; about 43% were counted once. Jointly, the top ten make up approximately 8.4% of the sample. The sequencing sample was made of peripheral blood or thyroid tissue (not recorded which). Receptor source: a woman under 30 with Graves' hyperthyroidism.

The rearrangement links TRBV15 to TRBJ1-2, with D possibly TRBD1 on 5 matching bases. Germline V gene sequence: CDR1 LNHNV, CDR2 YYDKDF (reference sequence). The CDR3 consists of 13 residues. The V end lost 1 base, the J end lost 7 bases, and 10 bases lay between the germline ends. The CDR3 region is CATSRVIGAGYTF. The CDR3 DNA is TGTGCCACCAGCAGAGTAATCGGGGCTGGCTACACCTTC.

The table lists this clonotype with many counts. The chain employs TRBV15 and TRBJ1-1; D gene ambiguous. This CDR3 is 12 amino acids long. CDR1 is LNHNV and CDR2 is YYDKDF in the germline V gene (reference sequence). The V end was cut by 0 bases, the J end by 11 bases, with 10 bases between. CDR3 protein: CATSRDSGEAFF. The CDR3 nucleotides read TGTGCCACCAGCAGAGATTCTGGGGAGGCTTTCTTT. Full variable domain (outside the CDR3, taken from reference TRBV15 and TRBJ1-1): DAMVIQNPRYQVTQFGKPVTLSCSQTLNHNVMYWYQQKSSQAPKLLFHYYDKDFNNEADTPDNFQSRRPNTSFCFLDIRSPGLGDTAMYLCATSRDSGEAFFGQGTRLTVV.

This rearrangement joins TRBV29-1 to TRBJ1-5, with D uncertain. Trimming removed 1 base from V and 11 bases from J, with 9 bases in between. There are 11 residues in the CDR3. The germline V gene has CDR1 SQVTM and CDR2 ANQGSEA. As DNA, the CDR3 is TGCAGCGTTGAAGTCCGGGAGACCCAGCATTTT. Its translation is CSVEVRETQHF.

This clonotype was seen at least ten times. The V and J genes are TRBV27 and TRBJ2-7, with 9 bases matching TRBD1. J lost 6 bases, V lost 5 bases, and 5 bases had no gene match. The CDR3 has 13 residues. From germline, CDR1 is MNHEY and CDR2 SMNVEV (reference sequence). The CDR3 loop reads CASSRTGDVEQYF. The CDR3, as DNA: TGTGCCAGCAGTAGGACAGGGGATGTCGAGCAGTACTTC.

The chain's CDR3 is CASSAGQNQPQHF. CDR3 nucleotide sequence: TGTGCCAGCAGCGCAGGACAAAATCAGCCCCAGCATTTT. The gene calls are TRBV9 and TRBJ1-5; D perhaps matches TRBD1 (5 bases). The CDR3 length is 13 residues. Per germline, CDR1 SGDLS and CDR2 YYNGEE. The germline V and J ends were trimmed by 3 bases and 4 bases, with 8 bases remaining between them.

The J gene is TRBJ1-6, the V gene TRBV20-1; 7 bases are shared with TRBD1. CDR3 length: 14 residues. Germline CDR1 is DFQATT and CDR2 is SNEGSKA (reference sequence). Trimming at V came to 5 bases and at J to 5 bases, leaving 6 bases not matched to a gene. The CDR3 here is CSAVRGTDNSPLHF. DNA of the CDR3: TGCAGTGCTGTCCGGGGGACAGATAATTCACCCCTCCACTTT.

This clonotype was found many times. This chain uses TRBV19 with TRBJ1-2, with D maybe TRBD1 (5 bases). The CDR3 extends over 12 amino acids. V was shortened by 10 bases and J by 0 bases, with 9 bases between the two germline ends. In germline, CDR1 is LNHDA, CDR2 SQIVND (reference sequence). The CDR3 sequence is CATGAANYGYTF. The CDR3 nucleotides read TGTGCCACCGGGGCAGCTAACTATGGCTACACCTTC.

This clonotype has only a few counts. CDR3 bases: TGCAGTGCACGAAACTCCGGGACAGGGATTAATTCACCCCTCCACTTT. Protein product: CSARNSGTGINSPLHF. The rearrangement uses TRBV20-1 and TRBJ1-6; 9 nucleotides line up with TRBD1. CDR3 length equals 16 residues. The V and J ends lost 6 bases and 6 bases, in that order; junction bases with no gene match: 12. From germline, CDR1 is DFQATT and CDR2 SNEGSKA (reference sequence).

This chain uses TRBV4-3 with TRBJ1-5; D is unclear. V was trimmed by 4 bases and J by 3 bases, leaving 16 bases between them. There are 16 residues in the CDR3. In germline, CDR1 is LGHNA, CDR2 YSLEER. For the CDR3, the DNA is TGCGCCAGCAGCCCCCGGGAAAACAATGACAATCAGCCCCAGCATTTT. This encodes CASSPRENNDNQPQHF.

Many counts were recorded for this clonotype. The chain has TRBV7-3 and TRBJ1-3; no clear D gene. Trimming shortened V by 1 base and J by 0 bases, and 13 bases separated the two germline ends. The CDR3 covers 17 residues. Germline loops: CDR1 SGHTA, CDR2 FQGTGA. The CDR3 sequence: CASSLNGGTSSGNTIYF. CDR3 DNA sequence: TGTGCCAGCAGCTTAAATGGAGGCACGAGCTCTGGAAACACCATATATTTT.

Only a few counts were recorded for this clonotype. This chain links TRBV4-1 with TRBJ1-4, with D possibly matching TRBD1 (5 bases). The germline V gene has CDR1 MGHRA and CDR2 YSYEKL. V dropped 3 bases and J dropped 8 bases, with 16 bases sitting between them. The CDR3 runs 15 residues. The CDR3 protein is CASSQFGDWLEKLFF. CDR3 sequence (DNA): TGCGCCAGCAGCCAGTTTGGGGACTGGCTGGAAAAACTGTTTTTT.

This clonotype was counted ten times or more. The chain recombines TRBV7-8 with TRBJ1-5; 7 bases map to TRBD1. V lost 5 bases to trimming and J lost 0 bases; unmatched junction nucleotides: 10. This CDR3 is 17 amino acids long. Germline CDR1 SGHVS, CDR2 FQNEAQ. The CDR3 loop is CASSPRGGTVSNQPQHF. CDR3 DNA sequence: TGTGCCAGCAGCCCCCGAGGGGGGACAGTTAGCAATCAGCCCCAGCATTTT.

At least ten counts were recorded for this clonotype. The genes are TRBV6-5 and TRBJ1-3, with 8 nucleotides matching TRBD1. The CDR3 is 15 residues long. The V and J ends lost 5 bases and 4 bases, in that order; junction bases with no gene match: 7. Germline CDR1 reads MNHEY; CDR2 reads SVGAGI. The CDR3 here is CASSTSRDRGNTIYF. The CDR3 nucleotides are TGTGCCAGCAGTACGTCCCGGGACAGGGGAAACACCATATATTTT.

The chain carries TRBV11-3 and TRBJ2-7; 10 bases fit TRBD2. The J call is in doubt because the DNA end fits TRBJ2-1 better. The CDR3 sequence is 18 residues long. Per germline, CDR1 SGHNT and CDR2 YENEEA. DNA of the CDR3: TGTGCCAGCAGCTTAGGGACTAGCGGCCACAGCTCCTACAATGAGCAGTTCTTC. Protein sequence: CASSLGTSGHSSYNEQFF.

This clonotype was detected ten times or more. The chain couples TRBV9 to TRBJ1-2; the D gene is possibly TRBD1 (5 bases). This CDR3 region has 13 residues. The V gene lost 3 bases and the J gene lost 4 bases, with 10 bases spanning the gap. From germline, CDR1 is SGDLS and CDR2 YYNGEE. DNA for the CDR3: TGTGCCAGCAGCGCGATGGACATCTATGGCTACACCTTC. It codes for CASSAMDIYGYTF.

The V call is TRBV29-1, the J call TRBJ2-5; D unclear. The CDR3 is 11 residues long. Germline V lookup: CDR1 SQVTM, CDR2 ANQGSEA. Trimming shortened V by 8 bases and J by 5 bases, and 12 bases separated the two germline ends. The CDR3 sequence is CSSRTAETQYF. CDR3 sequence (DNA): TGCAGCTCGCGAACGGCTGAGACCCAGTACTTC.